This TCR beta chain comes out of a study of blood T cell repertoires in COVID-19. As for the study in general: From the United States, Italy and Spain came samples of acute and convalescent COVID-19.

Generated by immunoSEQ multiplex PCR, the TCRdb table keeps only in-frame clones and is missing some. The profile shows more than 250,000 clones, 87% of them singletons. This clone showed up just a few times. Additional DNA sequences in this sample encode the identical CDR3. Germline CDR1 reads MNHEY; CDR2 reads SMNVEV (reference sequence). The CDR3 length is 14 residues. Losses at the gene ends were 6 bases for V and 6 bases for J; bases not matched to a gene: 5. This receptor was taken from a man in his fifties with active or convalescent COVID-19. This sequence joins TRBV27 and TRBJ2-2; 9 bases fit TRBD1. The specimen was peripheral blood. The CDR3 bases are TGTGCCAGCAGAAAGACAGGGGGTGCCGGGGAGCTGTTTTTT. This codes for CASRKTGGAGELFF.